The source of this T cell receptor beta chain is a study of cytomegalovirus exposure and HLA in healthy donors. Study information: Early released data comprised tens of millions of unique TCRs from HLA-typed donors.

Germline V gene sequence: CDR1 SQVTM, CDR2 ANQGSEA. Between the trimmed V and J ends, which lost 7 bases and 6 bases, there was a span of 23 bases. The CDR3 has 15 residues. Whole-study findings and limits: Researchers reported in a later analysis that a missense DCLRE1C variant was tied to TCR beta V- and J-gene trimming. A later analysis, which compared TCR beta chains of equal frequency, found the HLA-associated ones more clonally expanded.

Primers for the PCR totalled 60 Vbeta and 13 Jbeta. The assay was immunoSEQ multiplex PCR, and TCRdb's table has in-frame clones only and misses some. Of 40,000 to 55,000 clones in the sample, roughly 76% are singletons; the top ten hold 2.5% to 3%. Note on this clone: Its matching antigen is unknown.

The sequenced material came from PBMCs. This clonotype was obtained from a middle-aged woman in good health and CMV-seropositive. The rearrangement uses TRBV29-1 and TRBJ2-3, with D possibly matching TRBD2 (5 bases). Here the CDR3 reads CSATPPGWDGDTQYF. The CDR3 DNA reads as TGCAGCGCAACACCCCCGGGGTGGGATGGGGATACGCAGTATTTT.